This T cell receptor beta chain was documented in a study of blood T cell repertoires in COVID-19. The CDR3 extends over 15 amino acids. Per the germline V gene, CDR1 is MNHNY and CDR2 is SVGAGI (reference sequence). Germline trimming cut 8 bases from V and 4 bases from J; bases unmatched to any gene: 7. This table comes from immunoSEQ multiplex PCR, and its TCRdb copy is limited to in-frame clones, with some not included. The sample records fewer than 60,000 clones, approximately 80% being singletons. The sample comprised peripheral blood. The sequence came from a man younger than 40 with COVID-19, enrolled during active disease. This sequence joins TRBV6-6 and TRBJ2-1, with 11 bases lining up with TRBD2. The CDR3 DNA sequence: TGTGCCAGCGCGGGACTAGCGGAAACGTACAATGAGCAGTTCTTC. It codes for CASAGLAETYNEQFF.